This record concerns one T cell receptor beta chain sequence. What this receptor recognizes is not known. No base quality information exists; no much larger clone differs at one position. Inclusive of the bounding cysteine and phenylalanine, the CDR3 is 14 residues long. CDR3 DNA is the only sequence kept; it has 42 bases, read in frame from the first base. The germline V gene supplies CDR1 SGHAT and CDR2 FQNNGV. After removal of 1 base from V and 12 bases from J, the junction retains 3 bases not matched to a gene. For TCR Vbeta sequencing, memory CD4+ T cells were sorted ex vivo from the peripheral blood of narcolepsy patients and healthy controls. This specimen belongs to a study of T cells in narcolepsy (dated by TCRdb to the late 2010s). Background on the whole study: Healthy control donors were enrolled in the study alongside patients who had narcolepsy type 1 or type 2 (NT1, NT2). Autoreactive T cells targeting hypocretin neuron self-antigens (hypocretin, TRIB2) were sought in narcolepsy patients, and TCR Vbeta sequencing was used to track clonotypes in blood and CSF. General study outcomes and caveats: Autoreactive clonotypes were reported to be detected serially in the blood of the same patients and of different patients, but not in the blood of healthy controls. Plots comparing CSF and blood CD4+ T cell clonotypes from the same patient highlighted HCRT-specific and TRIB2-specific autoreactive clonotypes. Certain blood memory CD4+ repertoires from patients and controls had no sequences that matched autoreactive T cell clones. Numbers of sequenced blood memory CD4+ clonotypes were comparable, with averages of about 39,494 in patients and around 30,000 in controls.

The protocol used for the library was the immunoSEQ multiplex PCR assay. TCRdb obtained this table from immuneACCESS and retained in-frame rearrangements with V and J assigned. These tables miss some clones; where compared with another copy, unresolved V genes account for less than half of the shortfall, and the remainder is unexplained. The sample includes more than 20,000 clones, with approximately 80% observed a single time. Of the sample, 4% to 4.5% falls within the top ten clones. Material for sequencing was memory (CD45RA-) CD4+ T cells from blood. According to the study, the label for this sample's cell subset or site signals: memory T cells sorted ex vivo from peripheral blood. This clonotype originated in a human donor in good health. The rearranged segments are TRBV11-2 and TRBJ2-3, and 14 junction bases match TRBD2. The CDR3 corresponds to CASSLGLAGGPQYF. The sequenced DNA: TGTGCCAGCAGCTTAGGACTAGCGGGGGGGCCCCAGTATTTT.